This entry describes one TCR beta chain. CDR1 SGDLS and CDR2 YYNGEE come from the germline V gene. The length of the CDR3 is 17 residues. V shed 4 bases and J shed 1 base, with 19 bases lying between them. These data belong to a study of T cell changes during pregnancy in multiple sclerosis. Repertoires were generated with immunoSEQ multiplex PCR, while TCRdb's copy carries only in-frame clones and drops some. The table shows some 14,000 clones, with 65% to 90% occurring only once. This rearrangement joins TRBV9 to TRBJ2-3, with D perhaps TRBD2 (5 bases). The TCR sequence derives from a female donor in good health, enrolled as a control in a pregnancy study. Sequencing was performed on CD8+ T cells from peripheral blood mononuclear cells, taken after pregnancy. CDR3 DNA: TGTGCCAGCAGCTCATCTACTAGTATCGATGGCACAGATACGCAGTATTTT. Protein product: CASSSSTSIDGTDTQYF.